This T cell receptor beta chain was identified during a study of T cell repertoires in cytomegalovirus infection. At the level of the study: Both CMV infection and a matching HLA type were indicated by public TCR beta signatures.

General study points: Adding up the frequency of public TCR beta families identified people who carried CMV plus the relevant HLA. CMV-specific HLA-C-restricted TCR beta clonotypes dominated the ex vivo response.

TCRdb passed the reads through MiXCR, listing each CDR3 protein once. The sample has over 300,000 distinct CDR3 sequences, over 7.5% seen once. Trimming took 6 bases from V and 6 from J; bases not matched to a gene: 8. This CDR3 has 14 residues. Concerning this clonotype itself: Its antigen remains unidentified.

The chain has TRBV12-3 or TRBV12-4 and TRBJ2-7, with 10 bases that match TRBD2. This TCR was sampled from a human donor in good health (CMV status not recorded). Some clones in this sample may be carry-over from other donors' samples. The material sequenced was PBMCs. The CDR3 DNA sequence: TGTGCCAGCAGCAATAGCGGGAGGCCTGGCGAGCAGTACTTC. This sequence encodes CASSNSGRPGEQYF.